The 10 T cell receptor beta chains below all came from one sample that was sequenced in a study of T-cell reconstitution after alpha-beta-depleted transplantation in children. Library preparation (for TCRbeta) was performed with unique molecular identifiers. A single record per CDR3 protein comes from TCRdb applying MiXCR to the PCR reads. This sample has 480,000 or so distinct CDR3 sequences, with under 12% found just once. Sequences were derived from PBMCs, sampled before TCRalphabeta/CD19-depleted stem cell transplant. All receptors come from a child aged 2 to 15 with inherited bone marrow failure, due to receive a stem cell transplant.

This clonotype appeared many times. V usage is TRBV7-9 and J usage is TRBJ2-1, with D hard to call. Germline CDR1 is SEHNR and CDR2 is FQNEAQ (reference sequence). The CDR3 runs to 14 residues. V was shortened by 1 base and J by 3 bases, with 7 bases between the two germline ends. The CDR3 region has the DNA TGTGCCAGCAGCTTAGAGCAGGACTACAATGAGCAGTTCTTC. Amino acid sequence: CASSLEQDYNEQFF.

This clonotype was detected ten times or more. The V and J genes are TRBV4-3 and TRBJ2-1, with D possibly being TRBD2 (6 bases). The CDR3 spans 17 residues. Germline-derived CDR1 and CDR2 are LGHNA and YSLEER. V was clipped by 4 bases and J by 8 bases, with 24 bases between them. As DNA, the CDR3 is TGCGCCAGCAGCCTTCAAGAGTGGAAGGAGGGCGTCTATGAGCAGTTCTTC. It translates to CASSLQEWKEGVYEQFF.

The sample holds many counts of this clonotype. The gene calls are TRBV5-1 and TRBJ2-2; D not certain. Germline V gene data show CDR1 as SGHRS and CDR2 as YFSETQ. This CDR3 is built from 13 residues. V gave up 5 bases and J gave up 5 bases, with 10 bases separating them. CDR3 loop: CASRFGLTGELFF. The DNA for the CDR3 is TGCGCCAGCAGATTCGGCCTTACCGGGGAGCTGTTTTTT.

CDR3 protein: CASSQVPRGRNSPLHF. The CDR3 DNA is TGCGCCAGCAGCCAAGTCCCCAGGGGGCGAAATTCACCCCTCCACTTT. The chain joins TRBV4-3 to TRBJ1-6, with 8 bases fitting TRBD1. J gave up 7 bases and V 1 base, and 6 bases lay outside the gene matches. CDR3 length: 16 residues. Germline values: CDR1 LGHNA, CDR2 YSLEER.

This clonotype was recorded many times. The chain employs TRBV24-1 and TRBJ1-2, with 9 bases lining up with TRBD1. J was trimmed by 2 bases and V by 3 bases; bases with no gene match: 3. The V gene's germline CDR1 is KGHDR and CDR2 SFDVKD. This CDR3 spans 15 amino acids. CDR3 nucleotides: TGTGCCACCAGTGATCCCGGGACAGGGAACTATGGCTACACCTTC. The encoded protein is CATSDPGTGNYGYTF.

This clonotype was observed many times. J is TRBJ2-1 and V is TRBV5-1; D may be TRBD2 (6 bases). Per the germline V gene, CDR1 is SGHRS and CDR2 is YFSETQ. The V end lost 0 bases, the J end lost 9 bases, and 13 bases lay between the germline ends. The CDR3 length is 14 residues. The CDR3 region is CASSLAYTSTEQFF. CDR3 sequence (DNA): TGCGCCAGCAGCTTGGCCTATACTAGCACTGAGCAGTTCTTC.

In nucleotides, the CDR3 is TGCAGCGTTGGCCCTGTTCTAGGCGGCTACACCTTC. Translated, it gives CSVGPVLGGYTF. The rearrangement joins TRBV29-1 to TRBJ1-2; no reliable D call. Germline CDR1 and CDR2: SQVTM and ANQGSEA. V lost 4 bases, J lost 8 bases, and 14 bases lay in between. The CDR3 has 12 amino acids. The complete variable domain, with remaining parts taken from reference TRBV29-1 and TRBJ1-2, reads SAVISQKPSRDICQRGTSLTIQCQVDSQVTMMFWYRQQPGQSLTLIATANQGSEATYESGFVIDKFPISRPNLTFSTLTVSNMSPEDSSIYLCSVGPVLGGYTFGSGTRLTVV.

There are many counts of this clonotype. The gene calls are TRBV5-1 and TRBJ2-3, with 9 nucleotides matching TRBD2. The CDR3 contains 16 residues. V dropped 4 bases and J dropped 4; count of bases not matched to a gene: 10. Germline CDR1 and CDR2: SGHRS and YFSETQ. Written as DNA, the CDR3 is TGCGCCAGCAGCCCTATAGCGGGAGAGGGCCCAGATACGCAGTATTTT. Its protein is CASSPIAGEGPDTQYF.

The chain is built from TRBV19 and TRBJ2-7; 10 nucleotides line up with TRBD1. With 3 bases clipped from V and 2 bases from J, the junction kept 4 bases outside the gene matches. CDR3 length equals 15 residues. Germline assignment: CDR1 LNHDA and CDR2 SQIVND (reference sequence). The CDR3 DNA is TGTGCCAGTAGTATCGGGGACAGGGGCCCCTACGAGCAGTACTTC. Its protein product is CASSIGDRGPYEQYF.

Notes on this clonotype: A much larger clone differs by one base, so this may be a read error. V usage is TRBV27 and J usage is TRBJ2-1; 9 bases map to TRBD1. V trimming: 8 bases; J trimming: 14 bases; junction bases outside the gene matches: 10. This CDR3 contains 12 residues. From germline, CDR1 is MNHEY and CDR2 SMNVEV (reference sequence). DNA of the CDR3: TGTGCCAGCGGGACCGGGACAGGGCCTGAGTTCTTC. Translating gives CASGTGTGPEFF.